This T cell receptor (beta chain) was identified in a study of cytotoxic CD8 clonotypes in ibrutinib-treated CLL. On the study more broadly: Once patients had received a median about eleven months of treatment, range 6 to 36, response samples were obtained.

CDR3 length: 17 residues. General study findings and limits: Researchers report that baseline clonality outpaced age-matched healthy donors and tracked circulating CD8+ T-cell counts.

With regard to this clone: Its antigen is currently unknown.

The method was immunoSEQ multiplex PCR; TCRdb's version includes in-frame clones alone and lacks a portion of them. The sample gives fewer than 400,000 clones, over 55% of which show up once; roughly 6.7% is in the top ten. The V and J genes are TRBV1 and TRBJ2-2; the DNA was not compared with TRBD1, the D call given in the table. TRBV1 is labeled a pseudogene. This receptor was obtained from a human donor with chronic lymphocytic leukemia. The specimen was PBMCs, collected after 36 months of ibrutinib treatment. The CDR3 DNA reads TGCACCAGCAGCCAAGTCCATAACAGGACCCCCGCCGGGGAGCTGTTTTTT. Amino acids: CTSSQVHNRTPAGELFF.